These T cell receptor beta chains were read from a single sample in a study of blood T cell repertoires in COVID-19. TCRdb keeps only in-frame clones here, not all; method: immunoSEQ multiplex PCR. The sample has roughly 250,000 clones, about nine tenths seen once. The sequenced material came from PBMCs or T cells enriched from blood (not recorded which). These receptors were collected from a woman younger than 35 who had recovered from COVID-19. The CDR3 runs from the conserved cysteine through the conserved F or W. Fields, in order: CDR3 DNA, CDR3 protein, J gene, V gene, clone size, D gene. A D gene is named only where the DNA matches it firmly. Expanded clones are given a class, and other clones once, few, many or no size at all.

TGCGCCAGCAGCAAAGGGACAGGGGAAGTAAACTATGGCTACACCTTC	CASSKGTGEVNYGYTF	TRBJ1-2	TRBV5-1	.	TRBD1
TGTGCCAGCAGTTATGACAGGGGCGACACCGGGGAGCTGTTTTTT	CASSYDRGDTGELFF	TRBJ2-2	TRBV27	few	TRBD1
TGTGCCAGCAGTTTCCCGGGAGGCGTGTTCGAGGGGGTCTCTGGAAACACCATATATTTT	CASSFPGGVFEGVSGNTIYF	TRBJ1-3	TRBV28	.	.
TGTGCCAGCAGACGAGGACAGGGCCCCTACGAGCAGTACTTC	CASRRGQGPYEQYF	TRBJ2-7	TRBV6-6	.	TRBD1
TGTGCCAGCAGCTTGTGGGGGGAGAGCTCACCCCTCCACTTT	CASSLWGESSPLHF	TRBJ1-6	TRBV5-8	.	.
TGTGCCACCAGCAGAGGGGGGGGCGGCAATCAGCCCCAGCATTTT	CATSRGGGGNQPQHF	TRBJ1-5	TRBV15	.	.
TGTGCCAGCAGCTTAACCGGACAGGGGACCGGCTACACCTTC	CASSLTGQGTGYTF	TRBJ1-2	TRBV7-3	few	TRBD1
TGTGCCAGCAGCGACCCCCGGGAAAACTATGGCTACACCTTC	CASSDPRENYGYTF	TRBJ1-2	TRBV6-2/TRBV6-3	once	.
TGTGCCAGCAGTCCCCTCATGGAGGTAAACTATGGCTACACCTTC	CASSPLMEVNYGYTF	TRBJ1-2	TRBV28	once	.
TGTGCCAGCAGCGCGGGACAGCCCTACGAGCAGTACTTC	CASSAGQPYEQYF	TRBJ2-7	TRBV5-6	.	.
TGTGCCAGTAGTATCGTAACAGGTACTGAAGCTTTCTTT	CASSIVTGTEAFF	TRBJ1-1	TRBV19	.	.
TGCGCCAGCAGCTTGCTCGGCGCCAGGGAAGCTTTCTTT	CASSLLGAREAFF	TRBJ1-1	TRBV5-1	.	.
TGTGCCAGCAGTCCCGACAGGGCCGACGGCTACACCTTC	CASSPDRADGYTF	TRBJ1-2	TRBV7-3	.	TRBD1
TGTGCTAGTGAGGGGCCCAGCAATCAGCCCCAGCATTTT	CASEGPSNQPQHF	TRBJ1-5	TRBV12-5	.	.
TGTGCCAGCAGCTCCGGACTAGTTGGCTACGAGCAGTACTTC	CASSSGLVGYEQYF	TRBJ2-7	TRBV5-4	.	TRBD2
TGTGCCAGCAGCTTATGGGGGACTAGCGGGAACAATGAGCAGTTCTTC	CASSLWGTSGNNEQFF	TRBJ2-1	TRBV7-8	.	TRBD2
TGTGCCACCAGCAGAGATTTCGGGACAGAGAACTATGGCTACACCTTC	CATSRDFGTENYGYTF	TRBJ1-2	TRBV15	.	TRBD1
TGTGCCAGCAGCGCGGCGTGGGACAGGGAAAGGATGGAGCAGTACTTC	CASSAAWDRERMEQYF	TRBJ2-7	TRBV7-9	.	TRBD1
TGTGCCAGCAGCCGATGGACTAGCGGCATCCACCAGAACAATGAGCAGTTCTTC	CASSRWTSGIHQNNEQFF	TRBJ2-1	TRBV3-1/TRBV3-2	.	TRBD2
TGTGCCAGCAGCCAAGAGACTAGCTGGGATACGCAGTATTTT	CASSQETSWDTQYF	TRBJ2-3	TRBV3-1/TRBV3-2	.	TRBD2
TGTGCCAGCAGGGTTAGCGGCTATGAGCAGTTCTTC	CASRVSGYEQFF	TRBJ2-1	TRBV28	.	.
TGTGCCAGCAGCTCCCCCAATGCCTACAATGAGCAGTTCTTC	CASSSPNAYNEQFF	TRBJ2-1	TRBV7-8	.	.
TGTGCCAGCAGTCTCTACAGATTGAACACTGAAGCTTTCTTT	CASSLYRLNTEAFF	TRBJ1-1	TRBV28	.	.
TGTGCCAGTAGTACGCCGGACAGAGGGGGACAGCCCCAGCATTTT	CASSTPDRGGQPQHF	TRBJ1-5	TRBV19	.	.
TGCAGCGTTGGGGGAGAGGGCTCCTACGAGCAGTACTTC	CSVGGEGSYEQYF	TRBJ2-7	TRBV29-1	few	.
TGTGCCAGCAGCTTAGCGACGGCGGGAGGGCCCTACGAGCAGTACTTC	CASSLATAGGPYEQYF	TRBJ2-7	TRBV7-8	.	TRBD2
TGTGCCAGCAGACTCAACAGGGGAGAGACCCAGTACTTC	CASRLNRGETQYF	TRBJ2-5	TRBV12-3/TRBV12-4	.	TRBD1
TGTGCCAGCAGCCTAGCGGGCGGGGAGGGGGAGCAGTACTTC	CASSLAGGEGEQYF	TRBJ2-7	TRBV5-8	.	TRBD2